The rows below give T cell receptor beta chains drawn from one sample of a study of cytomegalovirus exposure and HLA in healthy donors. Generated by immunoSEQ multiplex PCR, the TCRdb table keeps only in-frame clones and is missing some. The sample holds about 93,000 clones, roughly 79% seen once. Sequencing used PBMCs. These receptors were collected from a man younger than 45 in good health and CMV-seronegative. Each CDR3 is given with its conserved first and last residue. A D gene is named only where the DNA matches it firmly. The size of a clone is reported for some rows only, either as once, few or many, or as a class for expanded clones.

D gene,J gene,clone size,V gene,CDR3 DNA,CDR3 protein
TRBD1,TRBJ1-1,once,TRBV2,TGTGCCAGCATTAGGGACAGGATTAGGAACACTGAAGCTTTCTTT,CASIRDRIRNTEAFF
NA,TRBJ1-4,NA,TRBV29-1,TGCAGCGTTGAAGGGCCGCCGGGTATTGCAACTAATGAAAAACTGTTTTTT,CSVEGPPGIATNEKLFF
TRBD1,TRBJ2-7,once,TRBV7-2,TGTGCCAGCAGCCCCGGGACAGGCTACGAGCAGTACTTC,CASSPGTGYEQYF
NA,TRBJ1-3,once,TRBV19,TGTGCCAGTCTGAGGCTGGGTGGAAACACCATATATTTT,CASLRLGGNTIYF
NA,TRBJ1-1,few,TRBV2,TGTGCCAGCGTTGGGTCACCCGGAGGCACTGAAGCTTTCTTT,CASVGSPGGTEAFF
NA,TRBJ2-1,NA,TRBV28,TGTGCCAGCAGGGCCCCTAGCTCCTACAATGAGCAGTTCTTC,CASRAPSSYNEQFF
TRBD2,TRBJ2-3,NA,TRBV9,TGTGCCAGCACTTATAGCGGGAGTCTAGTCGATACGCAGTATTTT,CASTYSGSLVDTQYF
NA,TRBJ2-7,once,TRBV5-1,TGCGCCAGCAGCTTAGCGGGTCCCTCCTACGAGCAGTACTTC,CASSLAGPSYEQYF
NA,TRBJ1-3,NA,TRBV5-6,TGTGCCAGCAGCTTGGGGGTTGCGGCTGGAAACACCATATATTTT,CASSLGVAAGNTIYF
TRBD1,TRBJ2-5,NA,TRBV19,TGTGCCAGTAGTCCTAGGGACAGGTTGAGAGAGACCCAGTACTTC,CASSPRDRLRETQYF
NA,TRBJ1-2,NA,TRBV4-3,TGCGCCAGCAGCCCCTCCATGTTGGTAGGGGGTCGAGGTGGCTACACCTTC,CASSPSMLVGGRGGYTF
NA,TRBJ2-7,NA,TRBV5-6,TGTGCCAGCAGCTTGGCCAGGGTAGGGAGGACCTACGAGCAGTACTTC,CASSLARVGRTYEQYF
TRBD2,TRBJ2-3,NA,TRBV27,TGTGCCAGCAGTCCCGGCGGGGGGGCGTATGCAGATACGCAGTATTTT,CASSPGGGAYADTQYF
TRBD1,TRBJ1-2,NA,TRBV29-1,TGCAGCGTCGACGTAGGGACAGGGGATGGCTACACCTTC,CSVDVGTGDGYTF
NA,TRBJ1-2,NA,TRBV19,TGTGCCAGTAGTCCCGTCTTTCAAACAAACTATGGCTACACCTTC,CASSPVFQTNYGYTF
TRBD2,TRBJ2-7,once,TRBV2,TGTGCCAGCAGTGAATTGGCTAGCGGGGGGACTTACGAGCAGTACTTC,CASSELASGGTYEQYF
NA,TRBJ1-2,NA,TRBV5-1,TGCGCCAGCAGAGAGAGCGGTCACAAGGGGGTATTCTATGGCTACACCTTC,CASRESGHKGVFYGYTF
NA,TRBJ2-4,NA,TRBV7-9,TGTGCCAGCAGCTACGAAGACAGAGCGCAGTACTTC,CASSYEDRAQYF
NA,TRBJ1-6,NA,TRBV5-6,TGTGCCAGCAGCCTCGGACGGGGGACGAGTTCACCCCTCCACTTT,CASSLGRGTSSPLHF
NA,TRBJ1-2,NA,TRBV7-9,TGTTCCAGCAGCTTAGTGTTTCAGATAAACTATGGCTACACCTTC,CSSSLVFQINYGYTF
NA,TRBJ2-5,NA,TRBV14,TGTGCCAGCAGCCAAGACTATTGGGAGACCCAGTACTTC,CASSQDYWETQYF
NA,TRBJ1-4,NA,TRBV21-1,TGTGCCAGCAGCAAATTAATAGGGCAGGGGATTGCAACTAATGAAAAACTGTTTTTT,CASSKLIGQGIATNEKLFF
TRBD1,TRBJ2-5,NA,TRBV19,TGTGCCAGTAGTGCAGCGACAGGGGTCGGGGAGACCCAGTACTTC,CASSAATGVGETQYF
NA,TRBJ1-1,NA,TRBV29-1,TGCAGCGGGGGGGGCCCCATGAACACTGAAGCTTTCTTT,CSGGGPMNTEAFF
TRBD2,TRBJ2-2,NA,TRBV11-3,TGTGCCAGCAGCTTAGCCCGCCTAGCGGGAGGTGTCGGGGAGCTGTTTTTT,CASSLARLAGGVGELFF
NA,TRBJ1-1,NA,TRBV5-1,TGCGCCAGCAGCCGAAACAAAGTGGCGGACTGGAACACTGAAGCTTTCTTT,CASSRNKVADWNTEAFF
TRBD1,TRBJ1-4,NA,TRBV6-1,TGTGCCAGCAGTGGGGGACAGCTAACTAATGAAAAACTGTTTTTT,CASSGGQLTNEKLFF